A selection of T cell receptor beta chains follows, all from one sample in a study of graft-versus-host responses after intestinal transplantation. The method was immunoSEQ multiplex PCR; TCRdb's version includes in-frame clones alone and lacks a portion of them. This table holds approximately 60,000 clones, around nine tenths found once. These receptors have no known antigen. This specimen consisted of unstimulated CD8+ T cells sorted from spleen or lymph node cells, obtained before transplant. These receptor sequences come from a human donor who was the organ donor for an intestinal transplant. The CDR3 runs from the conserved cysteine through the conserved F or W. The order of the fields is D gene, V gene, J gene, clone size, CDR3 protein, CDR3 DNA. The D gene is left open where the match is weak. Clone size is shown for a subset of rows, as once, few, many or a class of expanded clone.

.	TRBV18	TRBJ2-7	.	CASSPMEVGGYEQYF	TGTGCCAGCTCACCCATGGAGGTCGGCGGTTACGAGCAGTACTTC
TRBD1	TRBV13	TRBJ1-1	once	CASSSIIQGGNTEAFF	TGTGCCAGCAGCTCAATCATACAGGGGGGGAACACTGAAGCTTTCTTT
TRBD2	TRBV7-6	TRBJ2-1	.	CASSSSSKGLGEREQFF	TGTGCCAGCAGCTCCAGCTCTAAGGGACTAGGTGAACGTGAGCAGTTCTTC
.	TRBV18	TRBJ1-4	.	CASSPDRDEKLFF	TGTGCCAGCTCCCCAGACAGAGATGAAAAACTGTTTTTT
TRBD2	TRBV28	TRBJ2-3	once	CASWGRSISGSQTDTQYF	TGTGCCAGCTGGGGACGCTCGATTAGCGGGAGCCAAACAGATACGCAGTATTTT
.	TRBV9	TRBJ2-1	.	CASSVDLARRNEQFF	TGTGCCAGCAGCGTAGATCTAGCGCGCAGAAATGAGCAGTTCTTC
.	TRBV9	TRBJ1-4	once	CASSVGSAGATNEKLFF	TGTGCCAGCAGCGTAGGATCGGCGGGGGCAACTAATGAAAAACTGTTTTTT
TRBD2	TRBV27	TRBJ2-7	few	CASGTERERGKQYF	TGTGCCAGCGGCACGGAGCGGGAGAGAGGTAAGCAGTACTTC
.	TRBV28	TRBJ2-1	.	CASSQDYPPNEQFF	TGTGCCAGCTCCCAGGACTACCCGCCCAATGAGCAGTTCTTC
TRBD2	TRBV28	TRBJ2-1	.	CASRGLGIDNEQFF	TGTGCCAGCAGGGGACTAGGAATCGACAATGAGCAGTTCTTC
TRBD2	TRBV11-3	TRBJ2-1	.	CASSLDRGLAGGSYNEQFF	TGTGCCAGCAGCTTAGATCGAGGACTAGCGGGAGGCTCCTACAATGAGCAGTTCTTC
TRBD1	TRBV28	TRBJ2-3	once	CASRGGQGKRGTQYF	TGTGCCAGCAGGGGGGGACAGGGAAAAAGGGGTACGCAGTATTTT
.	TRBV5-4	TRBJ1-4	.	CASNSGSNEKLFF	TGTGCCAGCAACTCCGGTAGTAATGAAAAACTGTTTTTT
TRBD2	TRBV6-1	TRBJ2-2	.	CASSEREHGELFF	TGTGCCAGCAGTGAGCGGGAGCACGGGGAGCTGTTTTTT
TRBD1	TRBV4-2	TRBJ2-7	once	CASSQGGQGIYEQYF	TGTGCCAGCAGCCAAGGGGGACAGGGTATCTACGAGCAGTACTTC
TRBD1	TRBV28	TRBJ2-7	.	CASTWTGTYEQYF	TGTGCCAGCACTTGGACAGGAACCTACGAGCAGTACTTC
TRBD1	TRBV4-2	TRBJ2-7	.	CASSQEGQASYEQYF	TGTGCCAGCAGCCAAGAAGGACAGGCCTCCTACGAGCAGTACTTC
.	TRBV7-3	TRBJ2-1	.	CASSLMRDAYNEQFF	TGTGCCAGCAGCTTAATGCGGGATGCTTACAATGAGCAGTTCTTC
TRBD2	TRBV18	TRBJ2-3	.	CASSGLAGGTDTQYF	TGTGCCAGCTCAGGACTAGCGGGAGGCACAGATACGCAGTATTTT
.	TRBV19	TRBJ2-4	.	CASSDSADPVLSLAKNIQYF	TGTGCCAGTAGTGACTCCGCTGACCCGGTACTGTCCCTAGCCAAAAACATTCAGTACTTC
.	TRBV30	TRBJ2-3	.	CAWSATGGTDTQYF	TGTGCCTGGAGTGCGACCGGGGGCACAGATACGCAGTATTTT
TRBD2	TRBV5-1	TRBJ2-3	.	CASSLFLAGEGDTQYF	TGCGCCAGCAGCTTGTTTCTAGCGGGAGAGGGAGATACGCAGTATTTT
.	TRBV4-1	TRBJ1-2	.	CASSQGAELYGYTF	TGCGCCAGCAGCCAAGGTGCGGAGCTCTATGGCTACACCTTC
TRBD1	TRBV19	TRBJ2-1	.	CASSLLPRTGLDNEQFF	TGTGCCAGTAGTCTGTTGCCCCGGACAGGGCTTGACAATGAGCAGTTCTTC
.	TRBV28	TRBJ2-7	.	CASSLGQAFTFGVNEQYF	TGTGCCAGCAGTTTAGGGCAGGCTTTTACCTTTGGTGTTAACGAGCAGTACTTC
TRBD1	TRBV5-4	TRBJ2-1	.	CASSLSDRGNNEQFF	TGTGCCAGCAGCTTGAGTGACAGGGGAAACAATGAGCAGTTCTTC
.	TRBV19	TRBJ1-4	.	CASGVRDTGNEKLFF	TGTGCCAGCGGGGTCCGGGACACCGGAAATGAAAAACTGTTTTTT
.	TRBV6-5	TRBJ1-1	.	CASSPLLGWGAEAFF	TGTGCCAGCAGTCCCCTCCTTGGGTGGGGGGCTGAAGCTTTCTTT
.	TRBV9	TRBJ2-7	.	CASSAGGGPREQYF	TGTGCCAGCAGCGCCGGGGGAGGTCCCAGGGAGCAGTACTTC
.	TRBV5-6	TRBJ2-7	.	CASSPSGLLYEQYF	TGTGCCAGCAGCCCCAGCGGACTTCTCTACGAGCAGTACTTC
.	TRBV19	TRBJ1-5	.	CASSIEAGPNQPQHF	TGTGCCAGTAGTATAGAGGCAGGGCCTAATCAGCCCCAGCATTTT
.	TRBV29-1	TRBJ1-2	.	CSVEQGYYGYTF	TGCAGCGTTGAACAGGGATACTATGGCTACACCTTC
.	TRBV19	TRBJ1-2	.	CASSAAAYGYTF	TGTGCCAGTAGTGCCGCGGCCTATGGCTACACCTTC
TRBD1	TRBV5-6	TRBJ2-1	few	CASSFFAGGSYNEQFF	TGTGCCAGCAGCTTCTTTGCAGGGGGCTCCTACAATGAGCAGTTCTTC
TRBD2	TRBV13	TRBJ2-2	.	CASSSNDAGVRTGELFF	TGTGCCAGCAGCTCAAATGACGCGGGAGTCCGAACCGGGGAGCTGTTTTTT
TRBD2	TRBV7-9	TRBJ2-7	once	CASSLPKSTAGVYEQYF	TGTGCCAGCAGCTTACCTAAGTCTACAGCGGGAGTCTACGAGCAGTACTTC
.	TRBV27	TRBJ1-2	once	CASSLSGGFNYGYTF	TGTGCCAGCAGTTTATCGGGGGGGTTTAACTATGGCTACACCTTC
TRBD1	TRBV27	TRBJ1-2	.	CASTPTAGGIYGYTF	TGTGCCAGCACCCCTACGGCAGGGGGGATCTATGGCTACACCTTC
TRBD2	TRBV27	TRBJ2-3	.	CASSSPPHQRDTDTQYF	TGTGCCAGCAGTTCACCACCCCATCAGCGGGACACAGATACGCAGTATTTT
TRBD2	TRBV30	TRBJ2-7	.	CAWARRESGEQYF	TGTGCCTGGGCCCGGCGGGAGTCGGGCGAGCAGTACTTC
.	TRBV28	TRBJ2-7	.	CASSLVKGLMDKSYEQYF	TGTGCCAGCAGTTTAGTAAAGGGACTCATGGACAAGTCCTACGAGCAGTACTTC
TRBD2	TRBV9	TRBJ2-7	.	CASTSGNPYEQYF	TGTGCCAGCACTAGCGGGAACCCCTACGAGCAGTACTTC
TRBD1	TRBV28	TRBJ1-1	.	CASSLSSPGQGREAFF	TGTGCCAGCAGTTTATCCTCTCCGGGACAGGGGAGGGAAGCTTTCTTT
TRBD1	TRBV29-1	TRBJ2-5	few	CSVQQGARETQYF	TGCAGCGTACAACAGGGGGCACGGGAGACCCAGTACTTC
TRBD2	TRBV9	TRBJ2-1	.	CASSAGLAGVGNEQFF	TGTGCCAGCAGCGCCGGACTAGCGGGAGTCGGGAATGAGCAGTTCTTC
TRBD1	TRBV5-6	TRBJ1-2	few	CASSWEGQDYGYTF	TGTGCCAGCAGCTGGGAGGGACAGGACTATGGCTACACCTTC
.	TRBV28	TRBJ1-1	.	CASTAGVGTEAFF	TGTGCCAGCACGGCAGGGGTAGGCACTGAAGCTTTCTTT
.	TRBV28	TRBJ2-2	.	CASRYERVMTGELFF	TGTGCCAGCAGATATGAGAGGGTAATGACCGGGGAGCTGTTTTTT
.	TRBV29-1	TRBJ2-1	.	CSVLVVEQFF	TGCAGCGTTTTAGTCGTTGAGCAGTTCTTC
TRBD1	TRBV7-6	TRBJ1-2	.	CASSDRSGGSYGYTF	TGTGCCAGCAGTGATAGATCAGGGGGGTCCTATGGCTACACCTTC
TRBD2	TRBV27	TRBJ2-7	.	CASSLSGLVSYEQYF	TGTGCCAGCAGTTTATCGGGACTAGTTTCCTACGAGCAGTACTTC
TRBD1	TRBV19	TRBJ1-4	.	CASTDISRDRHNEKLFF	TGTGCCAGTACCGATATTTCCAGGGACAGACATAATGAAAAACTGTTTTTT
TRBD2	TRBV28	TRBJ2-1	.	CASSPSGWDEQFF	TGTGCCAGCAGTCCTAGCGGGTGGGATGAGCAGTTCTTC